This T cell receptor beta chain was recovered during a study of beta chain features in type 1 diabetes. CDR3 length equals 12 residues. Trimming pared 0 bases from V and 6 bases from J, leaving 8 bases between. Germline V gives CDR1 GTSNPN, CDR2 SVGIG (reference sequence). Isolated RNA was reverse transcribed in full, so expressed TCRB transcripts were sequenced. Assay: immunoSEQ multiplex PCR; the TCRdb copy retains only in-frame clones and omits some. The top ten clones hold approximately 0.02% of a sample with approximately 340,000 clones, roughly 15% of them seen once. A few counts support this clone.

What was sequenced was naive CD4+ T cells from blood. The receptor's source is a woman younger than 30 in good health. The rearrangement uses TRBV30 and TRBJ2-5; possibly TRBD2 for D (5 bases). The CDR3 region is CAWSVLGKTQYF. The CDR3 region has the DNA TGTGCCTGGAGTGTACTCGGGAAGACCCAGTACTTC.